The source of this TCR beta chain is a study of OX40 agonist ivuxolimab in advanced cancers. Across the whole study: The patients received ivuxolimab by intravenous route every 2 weeks at 0.01 to 10 mg/kg. The dose-escalation cohort was about 86% male, with a mean age of 60 years, ranging about 23 to 90.

A word on this clone: Its target is not known.

CDR3 length: 12 amino acids. V was clipped by 4 bases and J by 6 bases, with 10 bases between them. CDR1 and CDR2 from the germline V gene are SGHNT and YYREEE (reference sequence). Generated by immunoSEQ multiplex PCR, the TCRdb table keeps only in-frame clones and is missing some. The data show around 48,000 clones, 65% to 85% seen once. Study-wide points: Clonal expansion was seen in CD4+ and CD8+ blood T cells by week 6 at 0.1 to 3.0 mg/kg.

This receptor was taken from an adult with an advanced solid tumor such as melanoma, head and neck, liver or kidney cancer. The chain links TRBV5-4 to TRBJ1-2, with D maybe TRBD1 (6 bases). The specimen comprised CD4+ or CD8+ T cells sorted from blood, sampled in a trial of the OX40 agonist ivuxolimab. In DNA, the CDR3 is TGTGCCAGCAGCGGGGGCCCGGATGGCTACACCTTC. It encodes CASSGGPDGYTF.